The present entry profiles one T cell receptor beta chain with its context. This sample is part of a study of blood T cell repertoires in COVID-19. Overall study context: Samples came from the United States, Italy and Spain, spanning acute and convalescent COVID-19. Sources were T cells, B-cell-depleted T cells, or PBMCs; the material itself was cDNA or gDNA.

Study processing details: Estimated nucleated cell counts came from reference gene primer amplification. TCRdb's copy holds only in-frame clones and misses some; the assay was immunoSEQ multiplex PCR. V, J and clone size are those of that table, while D and trimming were read from the DNA. This table has around 100,000 clones, roughly 87% appearing once. Germline CDR1 is GTSNPN and CDR2 is SVGIG (reference sequence). This CDR3 has 18 residues. V dropped 7 bases and J dropped 2; count of bases not matched to a gene: 15. The chain couples TRBV30 to TRBJ1-5, with 12 bases identical to TRBD1. The sequenced material came from peripheral blood. This receptor was identified in an elderly woman in a cohort sampled during active COVID-19. The CDR3 sequence is CASLNRDRGRQGNQPQHF. DNA of the CDR3: TGTGCCTCACTTAACCGGGACAGGGGGCGCCAGGGCAATCAGCCCCAGCATTTT. Based on the CDR3 plus reference TRBV30 and TRBJ1-5, the full variable domain is SQTIHQWPATLVQPVGSPLSLECTVEGTSNPNLYWYRQAAGRGLQLLFYSVGIGQISSEVPQNLSASRPQDRQFILSSKKLLLSDSGFYLCASLNRDRGRQGNQPQHFGDGTRLSIL.